This entry concerns a single TCR beta chain. These data come from a study of blood T cell repertoires in COVID-19. Study as a whole: Sites in the United States, Italy and Spain provided acute and convalescent COVID-19 samples. PBMCs, B-cell-depleted T cells, or T cells provided the cDNA or gDNA that made up the material.

CDR3 length: 17 amino acids. Trimming cost V 2 bases and J 1 base; bases outside gene matches: 9. Germline lookup yields CDR1 MDHEN and CDR2 SYDVKM. Authors' methods: How many nucleated cells were present was estimated from reference gene primer amplification. The table came from immunoSEQ multiplex PCR; TCRdb's copy has only in-frame clones and leaves some out. That table furnishes V, J and clone size, whereas the DNA furnished D and trimming. The repertoire holds 200,000 or so clones, with about three quarters as singletons. This TCR was recovered from a woman in her seventies with acute or convalescent COVID-19. What was sequenced was peripheral blood. The chain employs TRBV28 and TRBJ2-7, with 9 bases aligning to TRBD2. The CDR3 sequence: CASSLSSGRTKSYEQYF. As DNA, the CDR3 is TGTGCCAGCAGTTTAAGTAGCGGGAGAACAAAATCCTACGAGCAGTACTTC. The full variable domain, in which reference TRBV28 and TRBJ2-7 provide the parts outside the CDR3, is DVKVTQSSRYLVKRTGEKVFLECVQDMDHENMFWYRQDPGLGLRLIYFSYDVKMKEKGDIPEGYSVSREKKERFSLILESASTNQTSMYLCASSLSSGRTKSYEQYFGPGTRLTVT.